A selection of T cell receptor beta chains follows, all from one sample in a study of shared clonotypes between healthy human individuals. Generated by immunoSEQ multiplex PCR, the TCRdb table keeps only in-frame clones and is missing some. The sample comprises approximately 500,000 clones, approximately 80% of which are singletons, and more than 10% rests with the top ten. Source material: PBMCs. These TCRs come from a woman in her thirties or forties in good health. Some clones in this sample may be carry-over from other donors' samples. CDR3s include the opening cysteine and the closing phenylalanine or tryptophan. Fields, in order: D gene, V gene, clone size, J gene, CDR3 protein, CDR3 DNA. The D gene is left open where the match is weak. Clone size appears in some rows only: once, few, many, or a class for an expanded clone.

D: NA
V: TRBV7-9
size: once
J: TRBJ2-1
CDR3: CASSLVGREQFF
DNA: TGTGCCAGCAGCTTAGTGGGGAGAGAGCAGTTCTTC

D: NA
V: TRBV7-2
size: NA
J: TRBJ1-1
CDR3: CASSFRFANTEAFF
DNA: TGTGCCAGCAGCTTCAGGTTTGCGAACACTGAAGCTTTCTTT

D: TRBD1
V: TRBV5-1
size: NA
J: TRBJ2-3
CDR3: CASSLRQGTDTQYF
DNA: TGCGCCAGCAGCCTGAGACAGGGGACAGATACGCAGTATTTT

D: NA
V: TRBV7-2
size: once
J: TRBJ2-7
CDR3: CASSLRGGYEQYF
DNA: TGTGCCAGCAGCTTACGAGGGGGCTACGAGCAGTACTTC

D: TRBD1
V: TRBV2
size: NA
J: TRBJ1-1
CDR3: CASRINRDRAFTFF
DNA: TGTGCCAGCAGAATTAACCGGGACAGGGCGTTCACTTTCTTT

D: TRBD2
V: TRBV10-3
size: NA
J: TRBJ2-1
CDR3: CAISEVQRGDNEQFF
DNA: TGTGCCATCAGTGAGGTCCAGCGGGGGGACAATGAGCAGTTCTTC

D: TRBD2
V: TRBV5-1
size: NA
J: TRBJ2-5
CDR3: CASSLVGGSRETQYF
DNA: TGCGCCAGCAGCTTGGTGGGGGGGAGCCGGGAGACCCAGTACTTC

D: NA
V: TRBV7-9
size: few
J: TRBJ2-2
CDR3: CASSPRTYTGELFF
DNA: TGTGCCAGCAGCCCCCGTACGTACACCGGGGAGCTGTTTTTT

D: NA
V: TRBV28
size: NA
J: TRBJ2-1
CDR3: CASSSAGGDLYNEQFF
DNA: TGTGCCAGCAGTTCCGCTGGAGGGGACCTCTACAATGAGCAGTTCTTC

D: NA
V: TRBV28
size: NA
J: TRBJ1-4
CDR3: CASSLGAGTSAIEKLFF
DNA: TGTGCCAGCAGTTTAGGGGCCGGGACATCCGCTATTGAAAAACTGTTTTTT

D: NA
V: TRBV29-1
size: NA
J: TRBJ2-2
CDR3: CSVGGSTGELFF
DNA: TGCAGCGTGGGGGGATCCACCGGGGAGCTGTTTTTT

D: TRBD2
V: TRBV5-6
size: few
J: TRBJ2-2
CDR3: CASSLDHAGGITGELFF
DNA: TGTGCCAGCAGCTTGGATCACGCGGGAGGGATCACCGGGGAGCTGTTTTTT

D: NA
V: TRBV7-9
size: NA
J: TRBJ1-1
CDR3: CASSTSRVGNTEAFF
DNA: TGTGCCAGCAGCACCAGTCGGGTCGGGAACACTGAAGCTTTCTTT

D: NA
V: TRBV6-5
size: few
J: TRBJ2-7
CDR3: CASSYNLEQYF
DNA: TGTGCCAGCAGTTACAATCTCGAGCAGTACTTC

D: TRBD1
V: TRBV5-6
size: few
J: TRBJ2-1
CDR3: CASSLGSRTGPLNEQFF
DNA: TGTGCCAGCAGCTTGGGAAGTAGGACAGGGCCCCTCAATGAGCAGTTCTTC

D: NA
V: TRBV7-3
size: NA
J: TRBJ2-3
CDR3: CASSSGSSYTDTQYF
DNA: TGTGCCAGCAGCTCCGGTAGCAGCTACACAGATACGCAGTATTTT

D: NA
V: TRBV4-3
size: NA
J: TRBJ1-1
CDR3: CASSQSVLRAGNTEAFF
DNA: TGCGCCAGCAGCCAAAGCGTCCTGAGAGCAGGGAACACTGAAGCTTTCTTT

D: NA
V: TRBV18
size: few
J: TRBJ1-1
CDR3: CASSPPAGEAFF
DNA: TGTGCCAGCTCACCACCGGCGGGTGAAGCTTTCTTT

D: TRBD2
V: TRBV2
size: NA
J: TRBJ2-1
CDR3: CASRLAAFSSYNEQFF
DNA: TGTGCCAGCAGACTAGCGGCTTTTAGCTCCTACAATGAGCAGTTCTTC

D: NA
V: TRBV18
size: NA
J: TRBJ1-2
CDR3: CASSPTQRDLGPGYTF
DNA: TGTGCCAGCTCACCCACGCAGAGGGACTTGGGACCGGGCTACACCTTC

D: TRBD2
V: TRBV27
size: NA
J: TRBJ2-1
CDR3: CASSLVRGGAYNEQFF
DNA: TGTGCCAGCAGTTTAGTTCGCGGGGGGGCCTACAATGAGCAGTTCTTC

D: NA
V: TRBV10-3
size: NA
J: TRBJ1-1
CDR3: CAISESLPVNTEAFF
DNA: TGTGCCATCAGTGAGTCGCTCCCAGTGAACACTGAAGCTTTCTTT